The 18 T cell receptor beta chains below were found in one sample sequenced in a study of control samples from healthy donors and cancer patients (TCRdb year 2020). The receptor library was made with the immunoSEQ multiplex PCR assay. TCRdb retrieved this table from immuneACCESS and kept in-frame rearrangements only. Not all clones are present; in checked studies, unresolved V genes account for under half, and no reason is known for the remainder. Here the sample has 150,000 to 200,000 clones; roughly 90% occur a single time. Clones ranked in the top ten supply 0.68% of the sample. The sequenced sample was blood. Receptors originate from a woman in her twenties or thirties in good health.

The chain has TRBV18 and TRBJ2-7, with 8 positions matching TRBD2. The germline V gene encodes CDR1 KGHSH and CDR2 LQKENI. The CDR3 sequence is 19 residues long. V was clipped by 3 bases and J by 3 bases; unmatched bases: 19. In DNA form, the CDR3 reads TGTGCCAGCTCACCGCCGGGACTAGGGCTCCCCCCAACTCACTACGAGCAGTACTTC. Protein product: CASSPPGLGLPPTHYEQYF.

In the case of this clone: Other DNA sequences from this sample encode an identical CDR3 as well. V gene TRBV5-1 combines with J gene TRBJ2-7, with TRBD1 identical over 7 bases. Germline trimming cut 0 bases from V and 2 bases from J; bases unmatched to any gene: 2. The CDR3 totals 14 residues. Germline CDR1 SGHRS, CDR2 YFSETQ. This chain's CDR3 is CASSLGQGAYEQYF. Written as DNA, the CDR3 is TGCGCCAGCAGCTTGGGACAGGGAGCCTACGAGCAGTACTTC.

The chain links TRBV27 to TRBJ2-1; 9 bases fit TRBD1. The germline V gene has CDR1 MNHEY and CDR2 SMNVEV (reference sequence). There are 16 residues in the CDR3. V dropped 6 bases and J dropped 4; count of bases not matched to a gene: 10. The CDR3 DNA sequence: TGTGCCAGCAGGGGAACAGGGGGCTCCTTATACAATGAGCAGTTCTTC. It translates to CASRGTGGSLYNEQFF.

CDR3 amino acids: CASSLPWGEQFF. Here the CDR3 DNA reads TGTGCCAGCAGCCTACCCTGGGGAGAGCAGTTCTTC. The gene calls are TRBV7-2 and TRBJ2-1; no firm D call. The V and J ends lost 5 bases and 10 bases respectively, with 12 bases between them. CDR1 SGHTA and CDR2 FQGNSA come from the germline V gene. The CDR3 extends over 12 amino acids.

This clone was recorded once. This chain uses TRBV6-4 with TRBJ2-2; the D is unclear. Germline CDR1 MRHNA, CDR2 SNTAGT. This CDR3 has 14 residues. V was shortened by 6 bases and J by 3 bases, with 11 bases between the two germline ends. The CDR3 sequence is CASRATLDTGELFF. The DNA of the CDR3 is TGTGCCAGCAGAGCTACATTGGACACCGGGGAGCTGTTTTTT.

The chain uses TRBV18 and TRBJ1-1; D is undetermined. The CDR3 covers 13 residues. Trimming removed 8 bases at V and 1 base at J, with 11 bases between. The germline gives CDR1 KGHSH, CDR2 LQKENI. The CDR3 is CASEKTENTEAFF. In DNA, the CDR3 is TGTGCCAGCGAGAAGACCGAGAACACTGAAGCTTTCTTT.

The DNA of the CDR3 is TGTGCCATCTCTAACGCAGAAGGGGCTCCGTCCTACGAGCAGTACTTC. Translating it yields CAISNAEGAPSYEQYF. V usage is TRBV10-3 and J usage is TRBJ2-7; D possibly corresponds to TRBD1 (5 bases). The CDR3 runs 16 residues. Germline V gene lookup returns CDR1 ENHRY and CDR2 SYGVKD. Trimming left V 8 bases short and J 1 base short, with 21 bases between.

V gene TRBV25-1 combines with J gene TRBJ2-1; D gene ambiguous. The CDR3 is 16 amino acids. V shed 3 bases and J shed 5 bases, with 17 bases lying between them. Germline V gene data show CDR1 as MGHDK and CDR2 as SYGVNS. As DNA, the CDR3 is TGTGCCAGCAGTGACGCGCAGACGGTCAGCAACAATGAGCAGTTCTTC. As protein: CASSDAQTVSNNEQFF.

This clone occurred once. This chain's CDR3 is CAWSVQGSLNEKLFF. Here the CDR3 DNA reads TGTGCCTGGAGTGTACAAGGGAGTCTCAATGAAAAACTGTTTTTT. The chain joins TRBV30 to TRBJ1-4; D remains unclear. The CDR3 runs 15 residues. Germline CDR1 GTSNPN, CDR2 SVGIG (reference sequence). V dropped 0 bases and J dropped 5 bases, with 13 bases sitting between them.

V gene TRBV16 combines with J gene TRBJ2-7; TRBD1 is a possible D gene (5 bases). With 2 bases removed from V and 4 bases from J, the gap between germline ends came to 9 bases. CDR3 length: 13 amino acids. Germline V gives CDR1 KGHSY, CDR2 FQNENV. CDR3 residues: CASSQSSGYEQYF. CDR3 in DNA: TGTGCCAGCAGCCAAAGCTCAGGGTACGAGCAGTACTTC.

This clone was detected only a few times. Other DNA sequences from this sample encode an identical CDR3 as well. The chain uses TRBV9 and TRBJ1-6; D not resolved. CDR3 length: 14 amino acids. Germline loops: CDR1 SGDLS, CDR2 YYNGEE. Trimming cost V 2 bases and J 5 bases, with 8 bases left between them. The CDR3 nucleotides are TGTGCCAGCAGCGTGGACGGAAATAATTCACCCCTCCACTTT. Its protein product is CASSVDGNNSPLHF.

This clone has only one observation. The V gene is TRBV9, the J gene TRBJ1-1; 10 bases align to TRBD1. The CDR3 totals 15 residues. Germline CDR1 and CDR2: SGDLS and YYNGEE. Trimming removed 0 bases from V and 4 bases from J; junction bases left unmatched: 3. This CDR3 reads CASSVVGQGSTEAFF. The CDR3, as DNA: TGTGCCAGCAGCGTAGTGGGACAGGGGAGCACTGAAGCTTTCTTT.

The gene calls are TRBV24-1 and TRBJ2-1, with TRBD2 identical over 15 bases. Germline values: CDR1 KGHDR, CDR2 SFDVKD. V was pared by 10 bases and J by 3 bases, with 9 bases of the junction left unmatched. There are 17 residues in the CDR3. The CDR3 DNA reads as TGTGCCACTTCAGGACTAGCGGGAGGGCCTATCTACAATGAGCAGTTCTTC. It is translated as CATSGLAGGPIYNEQFF.

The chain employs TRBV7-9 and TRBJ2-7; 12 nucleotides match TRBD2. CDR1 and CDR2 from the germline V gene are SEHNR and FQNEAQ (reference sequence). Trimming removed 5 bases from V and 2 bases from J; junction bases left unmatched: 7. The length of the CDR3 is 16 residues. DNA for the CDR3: TGTGCCAGCAGCCCCCCGGGACTAGCGGGTACCTACGAGCAGTACTTC. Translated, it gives CASSPPGLAGTYEQYF.

The CDR3 DNA is TGTGCCAGCAGTTCTCCGGGACAGGGGGCGAACACTGAAGCTTTCTTT. This encodes CASSSPGQGANTEAFF. The rearrangement links TRBV28 to TRBJ1-1, with 12 bases that match TRBD1. Trimming at V came to 4 bases and at J to 1 base, leaving 4 bases not matched to a gene. CDR1 is MDHEN, CDR2 SYDVKM, per germline. This CDR3 spans 16 amino acids. Combining the CDR3 with reference TRBV28 and TRBJ1-1 gives the whole variable domain DVKVTQSSRYLVKRTGEKVFLECVQDMDHENMFWYRQDPGLGLRLIYFSYDVKMKEKGDIPEGYSVSREKKERFSLILESASTNQTSMYLCASSSPGQGANTEAFFGQGTRLTVV.

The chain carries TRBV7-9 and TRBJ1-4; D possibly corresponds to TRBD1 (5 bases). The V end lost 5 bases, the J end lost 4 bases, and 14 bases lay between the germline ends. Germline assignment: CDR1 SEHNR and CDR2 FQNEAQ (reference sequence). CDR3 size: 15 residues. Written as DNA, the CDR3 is TGTGCCAGCAGCCAGGGACGGCCGCTTAATGAAAAACTGTTTTTT. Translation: CASSQGRPLNEKLFF.

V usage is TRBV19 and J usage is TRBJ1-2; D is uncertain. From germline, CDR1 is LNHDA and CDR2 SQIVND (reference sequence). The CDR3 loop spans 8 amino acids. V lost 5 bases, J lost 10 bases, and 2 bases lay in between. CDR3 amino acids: CASSSYTF. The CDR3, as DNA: TGTGCCAGTAGTTCCTACACCTTC.

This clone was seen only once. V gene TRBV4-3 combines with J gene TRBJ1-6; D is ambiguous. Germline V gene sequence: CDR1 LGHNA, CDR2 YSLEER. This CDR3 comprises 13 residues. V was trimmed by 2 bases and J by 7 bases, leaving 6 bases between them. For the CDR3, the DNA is TGCGCCAGCAGCCAAAATCAGAATTCACCCCTCCACTTT. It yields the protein CASSQNQNSPLHF.